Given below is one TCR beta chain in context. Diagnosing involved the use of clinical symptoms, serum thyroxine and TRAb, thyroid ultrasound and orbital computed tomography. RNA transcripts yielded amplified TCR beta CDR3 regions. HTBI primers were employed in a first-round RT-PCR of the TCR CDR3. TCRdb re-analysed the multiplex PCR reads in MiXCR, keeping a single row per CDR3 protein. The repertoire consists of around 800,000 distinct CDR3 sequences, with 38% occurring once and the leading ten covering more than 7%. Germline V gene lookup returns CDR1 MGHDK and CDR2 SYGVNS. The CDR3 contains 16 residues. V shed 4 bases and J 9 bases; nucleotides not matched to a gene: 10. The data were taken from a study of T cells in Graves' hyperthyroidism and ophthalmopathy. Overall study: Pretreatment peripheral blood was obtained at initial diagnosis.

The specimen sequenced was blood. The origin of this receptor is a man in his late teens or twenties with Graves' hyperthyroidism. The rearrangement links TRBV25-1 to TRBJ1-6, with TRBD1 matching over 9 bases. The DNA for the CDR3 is TGTGCCAGCAGTGCCCCGCGGGACAGGGTGGCTTCACCCCTCCACTTT. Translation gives CASSAPRDRVASPLHF.